Presented here are 19 T cell receptor beta chains from one specimen sequenced in a study of Graves' ophthalmopathy and Graves' hyperthyroidism. RNA transcripts yielded amplified TCR beta CDR3 regions. Amplification began with first-round RT-PCR using HTBI primers, then second-round multiplex PCR was performed. TCRdb re-called the multiplex PCR reads through MiXCR, storing one row per CDR3 protein. The profile covers fewer than 70,000 distinct CDR3 sequences, with under 55% appearing a single time and over 3.5% taken by the ten largest. Sequenced material: peripheral blood. These receptors all stem from an adult woman with Graves' ophthalmopathy.

V usage is TRBV7-9 and J usage is TRBJ2-3, with D uncertain. V lost 4 bases and J 1 base, leaving 15 bases between the germline ends. The CDR3 contains 16 residues. CDR1 and CDR2 from the germline V gene are SEHNR and FQNEAQ (reference sequence). The CDR3 reads CASSSISAGGTDTQYF. The CDR3 DNA reads as TGTGCCAGCAGCTCTATCTCGGCAGGAGGCACAGATACGCAGTATTTT. Using reference TRBV7-9 and TRBJ2-3 for the parts outside the CDR3, the full variable domain is DTGVSQNPRHKITKRGQNVTFRCDPISEHNRLYWYRQTLGQGPEFLTYFQNEAQLEKSRLLSDRFSAERPKGSFSTLEIQRTEQGDSAMYLCASSSISAGGTDTQYFGPGTRLTVL.

This clonotype appeared many times. The rearrangement uses TRBV20-1 and TRBJ1-5, with unresolved D. This CDR3 is 14 amino acids long. Trimming removed 0 bases from V and 0 bases from J, with 6 bases in between. Germline CDR1 and CDR2: DFQATT and SNEGSKA (reference sequence). The chain's CDR3 is CSARDFTSNQPQHF. The CDR3 bases are TGCAGTGCTAGAGATTTCACTAGCAATCAGCCCCAGCATTTT.

The chain joins TRBV29-1 to TRBJ2-5; 7 bases are a match to TRBD1. The CDR3 is made up of 13 amino acids. The V gene's germline CDR1 is SQVTM and CDR2 ANQGSEA. Written as DNA, the CDR3 is TGCCAGCTCACCAGGGGGATCGGGGAGACCCAGTACTTC. It specifies CQLTRGIGETQYF. The entire variable domain, with the rest obtained from reference TRBV29-1 and TRBJ2-5, is as follows: SAVISQKPSRDICQRGTSLTIQCQVDSQVTMMFWYRQQPGQSLTLIATANQGSEATYESGFVIDKFPISRPNLTFSTLTVSNMSPEDSSIYLCQLTRGIGETQYFGPGTRLLVL.

This chain links TRBV20-1 with TRBJ2-7; D perhaps matches TRBD1 (6 bases). This CDR3 spans 15 amino acids. Germline CDR1 is DFQATT and CDR2 is SNEGSKA (reference sequence). Trimming pared 3 bases from V and 0 bases from J, leaving 15 bases between. The CDR3 here is CSARPGTPNSYEQYF. The CDR3 nucleotides read TGCAGTGCTAGGCCCGGGACACCAAACTCCTACGAGCAGTACTTC.

The genes are TRBV20-1 and TRBJ1-1; D is perhaps TRBD1 (5 bases). Germline CDR1 is DFQATT and CDR2 is SNEGSKA (reference sequence). The CDR3 has 16 amino acids. Trimming stripped 0 bases from V and 1 base from J, with 15 bases between. As DNA, the CDR3 is TGCAGTGCTAGAGATGGCGGGGGGAGGGCGAACACTGAAGCTTTCTTT. Protein: CSARDGGGRANTEAFF.

This clonotype came up a few times. The chain links TRBV15 to TRBJ2-1; 14 bases line up with TRBD2. Germline assignment: CDR1 LNHNV and CDR2 YYDKDF (reference sequence). V dropped 0 bases and J dropped 4; count of bases not matched to a gene: 8. This CDR3 contains 19 residues. The CDR3 coding sequence is TGTGCCACCAGCAGAGATCGTGCTCGGACTAGCGGGAGGTACAATGAGCAGTTCTTC. Encoded protein: CATSRDRARTSGRYNEQFF.

This clonotype was recorded at least ten times. This chain connects TRBV6-2 or TRBV6-3 to TRBJ1-2, with 7 bases that match TRBD1. V lost 6 bases and J lost 2; bases outside the gene matches: 9. The CDR3 is made up of 15 amino acids. CDR1 is MNHEY and CDR2 is SVGEGT in the germline V gene. CDR3 amino acids: CASRKGPQGNYGYTF. The CDR3 coding sequence is TGTGCCAGCAGGAAAGGACCACAGGGGAACTATGGCTACACCTTC.

This clonotype was observed a few times. The genes are TRBV20-1 and TRBJ2-1, with 12 bases matching TRBD2. Germline loops: CDR1 DFQATT, CDR2 SNEGSKA (reference sequence). After removal of 4 bases from V and 7 bases from J, the junction contained 14 bases not matched to a gene. The CDR3 spans 17 residues. CDR3 sequence (DNA): TGCAGTGCTACCTGGACTAGCGGGGCGGAGCTTGGGAATGAGCAGTTCTTC. Encoded protein: CSATWTSGAELGNEQFF.

This clonotype was seen at least ten times. The V call is TRBV19, the J call TRBJ1-5, with D hard to call. The V end lost 3 bases, the J end lost 5 bases, and 8 bases lay between the germline ends. This CDR3 is 13 amino acids long. The germline V gene encodes CDR1 LNHDA and CDR2 SQIVND (reference sequence). CDR3 sequence: CASSIGRDQPQHF. The CDR3 DNA follows: TGTGCCAGTAGTATCGGCCGGGATCAGCCCCAGCATTTT.

This clonotype has a count of ten or more. This chain joins TRBV6-1 and TRBJ1-5, with TRBD1 as a possible D gene (5 bases). The germline gives CDR1 MNHNS, CDR2 SASEGT. This CDR3 has 15 residues. V was clipped by 6 bases and J by 4 bases, with 16 bases between them. The CDR3 DNA follows: TGTGCCAGCAGCGCGGGGGGGAAGATAAATCAGCCCCAGCATTTT. It is translated as CASSAGGKINQPQHF.

The chain couples TRBV5-6 to TRBJ2-5, with D tentatively TRBD2 (6 bases). This CDR3 has 13 amino acids. Trimming cost V 4 bases and J 1 base, with 8 bases left between them. Per germline, CDR1 SGHDT and CDR2 YYEEEE. The CDR3 region has the DNA TGTGCCAGCAGCGCGGGACCCCAAGAGACCCAGTACTTC. Translating gives CASSAGPQETQYF.

For this clonotype: This sequence may be a read error, since a much larger clone differs from it by one base. The chain employs TRBV6-5 and TRBJ2-5; TRBD2 matches 8 bases. V shed 6 bases and J 9 bases; nucleotides not matched to a gene: 12. The CDR3 consists of 14 residues. Germline CDR1 is MNHEY and CDR2 is SVGAGI. This CDR3 is CASRPRGGAEAQYF. CDR3 nucleotide sequence: TGTGCCAGCAGACCCCGGGGGGGCGCCGAGGCCCAGTACTTC.

In this sample, this clonotype turned up many times. CDR3 loop: CATSNRQGAGELFF. In nucleotides, the CDR3 is TGTGCCACCAGCAACAGACAGGGGGCCGGGGAGCTGTTTTTT. This chain joins TRBV15 and TRBJ2-2; 9 nucleotides agree with TRBD1. V dropped 4 bases and J dropped 6; count of bases not matched to a gene: 3. The CDR3 runs to 14 residues. Germline V gene lookup returns CDR1 LNHNV and CDR2 YYDKDF (reference sequence).

The chain is built from TRBV2 and TRBJ2-5; 7 positions agree with TRBD2. The germline gives CDR1 SNHLY, CDR2 FYNNEI. CDR3 length: 14 amino acids. The J segment lost 7 bases and the V segment lost 4 bases, leaving 9 bases of the junction unmatched. CDR3 nucleotide sequence: TGTGCCAGCAGTGTGGACGGGGGGTTCGGGACCCAGTACTTC. The encoded protein is CASSVDGGFGTQYF.

V is TRBV7-9 and J is TRBJ2-1; either TRBD1 or TRBD2 may supply D (5 bases each). This CDR3 has 13 residues. CDR1 and CDR2 (germline): SEHNR, FQNEAQ (reference sequence). Trimming shortened V by 7 bases and J by 5 bases, and 12 bases separated the two germline ends. CDR3 protein: CASNRDGNNEQFF. The CDR3 coding sequence is TGTGCCAGCAACCGGGACGGAAACAATGAGCAGTTCTTC.

This chain links TRBV5-6 with TRBJ1-2; 8 bases agree with TRBD1. V shed 4 bases, J shed 10 bases, and the junction held 9 bases outside the gene matches. Germline V lookup: CDR1 SGHDT, CDR2 YYEEEE. CDR3 length: 13 residues. The CDR3 nucleotides are TGTGCCAGCAGCCCTAAGGGACAGGCTGACTACACCTTC. This codes for CASSPKGQADYTF.

This clonotype was recorded at least ten times. CDR3 residues: CATSDLGQDNTGELFF. CDR3 coding DNA: TGTGCCACCAGTGACCTCGGACAGGATAACACCGGGGAGCTGTTTTTT. The chain couples TRBV24-1 to TRBJ2-2, with 7 bases fitting TRBD1. The germline V gene encodes CDR1 KGHDR and CDR2 SFDVKD. The CDR3 consists of 16 residues. The junction had 6 bases not matched to a gene; V was cut back by 4 bases and J by 2 bases.

At least ten counts were recorded for this clonotype. J is TRBJ2-5 and V is TRBV6-5; D uncertain. This CDR3 has 15 residues. Trimming stripped 0 bases from V and 4 bases from J, with 12 bases between. CDR1 and CDR2 from the germline V gene are MNHEY and SVGAGI. In DNA, the CDR3 is TGTGCCAGCAGTTACTCTGCAGGACGCCCAGAGACCCAGTACTTC. Residues: CASSYSAGRPETQYF.

The genes are TRBV15 and TRBJ2-7, with 8 bases matching TRBD1. With 11 bases clipped from V and 3 bases from J, the junction kept 6 bases outside the gene matches. The CDR3 spans 12 residues. Germline V gene sequence: CDR1 LNHNV, CDR2 YYDKDF (reference sequence). The CDR3 spells CAPGQVHYEQYF. In DNA form, the CDR3 reads TGTGCCCCGGGACAGGTCCACTACGAGCAGTACTTC.